This T cell receptor (beta chain) was captured in a study of human T cells and chemical hapten exposure. At the level of the study: 2% DPC applied to a 2 cm by 2 cm arm area sensitized donors.

Concerning this clonotype: Its target is unknown.

Regarding time point: pre-sensitization, week 0. Treatment here: therapeutic diphenylcyclopropenone sensitization with weekly scalp DPC. The drawing of blood occurred before each patch test was applied. The V segment lost 6 bases and the J segment 1 base; nucleotides outside the gene matches: 2. Germline V CDR1 and CDR2: MNHEY, SVGAGI. This CDR3 has 14 amino acids. Per the original data handling: Samples ranged from roughly 20,000 to 700,000 TCRs, with a median of approximately 90,000. TCRdb used MiXCR to reprocess the RACE reads, holding one entry per CDR3 protein. These V and J calls originate from TCRdb's pipeline instead of the authors' own analysis. The sample lists 380,000 or so distinct CDR3 sequences, approximately 5.8% occurring once. Study conclusions and caveats: Donors in the study had alopecia, meaning their immune response may differ from healthy people's.

This TCR derives from a woman aged 18 to 35 with alopecia areata. Some clones in this sample may be carry-over from other donors' samples. The sequences come from whole blood, collected in connection with sensitization to the hapten diphenylcyclopropenone (DPC). J is TRBJ2-5 and V is TRBV6-5, with 10 bases aligning to TRBD1. The CDR3, as DNA: TGTGCCAGCAGGGGACAGGGGAGCCAAGAGACCCAGTACTTC. This sequence encodes CASRGQGSQETQYF.